The clone carrying this T cell receptor (beta chain) was found a few times. Its antigen is still unknown. Expressed TCRB transcripts were sequenced because the isolated RNA had all been reverse transcribed beforehand. Produced via immunoSEQ multiplex PCR; TCRdb's table is partial and in-frame only. The sample contains roughly 350,000 clones, 9.5% to 12% of which appear only once. The data stem from a study of beta chain features in type 1 diabetes. Points from the study as a whole: Shortening of TCRB CDR3s, moderate but significant, appeared in all four CD4+ subsets of Type 1 diabetes patients.

This CDR3 region has 16 residues. The germline V gene encodes CDR1 SNHLY and CDR2 FYNNEI. J lost 3 bases, V lost 9 bases, and 6 bases had no gene match. The rearrangement uses TRBV2 and TRBJ2-1, with 15 positions matching TRBD2. Sequenced input: naive CD4+ T cells from blood. This sequence was found in a woman in her twenties or thirties in good health. The CDR3 protein is CASRPGLAGGYNEQFF. Written as DNA, the CDR3 is TGTGCCAGTCGACCGGGACTAGCGGGAGGCTACAATGAGCAGTTCTTC.